This entry describes one TCR beta chain. Random hexamers served to reverse transcribe roughly 0.45 to 1 ug RNA. TCRdb re-analysed the immunoSEQ multiplex PCR reads in MiXCR, keeping a single row per CDR3 protein. This table has 100,000 to 150,000 distinct CDR3 sequences, approximately 93% appearing once. The data belong to a study of CD8 T cells in Susac syndrome. Included as multiple sclerosis controls were treatment-naive patients who had stable or active relapsing-remitting disease. Germline V gene lookup returns CDR1 SQVTM and CDR2 ANQGSEA. V trimming: 6 bases; J trimming: 4 bases; junction bases outside the gene matches: 7. The CDR3 is made up of 14 amino acids.

The clonotype comes from a human donor with multiple sclerosis. The chain joins TRBV29-1 to TRBJ2-1; 9 bases are a match to TRBD2. What was sequenced was CD8+ T cells from PBMCs. This CDR3 reads CSVPTSGRYNEQFF. The CDR3 DNA reads as TGCAGCGTACCGACTAGCGGTAGATACAATGAGCAGTTCTTC.